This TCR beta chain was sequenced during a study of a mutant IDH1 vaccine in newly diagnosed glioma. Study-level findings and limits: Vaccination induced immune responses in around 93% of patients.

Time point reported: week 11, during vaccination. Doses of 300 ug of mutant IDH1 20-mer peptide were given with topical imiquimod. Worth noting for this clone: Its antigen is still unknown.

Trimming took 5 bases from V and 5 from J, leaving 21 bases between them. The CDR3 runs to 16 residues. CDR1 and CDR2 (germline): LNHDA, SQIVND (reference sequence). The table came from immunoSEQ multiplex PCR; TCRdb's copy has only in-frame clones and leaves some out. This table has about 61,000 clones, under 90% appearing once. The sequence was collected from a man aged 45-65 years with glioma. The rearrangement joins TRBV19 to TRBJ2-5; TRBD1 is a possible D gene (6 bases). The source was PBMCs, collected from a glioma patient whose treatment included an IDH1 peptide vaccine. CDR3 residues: CASSVLTGKAGETQYF. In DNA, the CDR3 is TGTGCCAGTAGTGTATTAACAGGGAAGGCTGGGGAGACCCAGTACTTC.